These T cell receptor beta chains were read from a single sample in a study of T-cell reconstitution after alpha-beta-depleted transplantation in children. TCRdb recomputed calls from the PCR reads with MiXCR, one row per CDR3 protein. The table shows 450,000 to 550,000 distinct CDR3 sequences, with roughly 11% occurring only once. Sample: PBMCs, mostly from graft donor cells, taken 180 days after TCRalphabeta/CD19-depleted stem cell transplant. Source of these receptors: a female patient between 2 and 15 years old who had a stem cell transplant for aplastic anemia, so the T cells may come from the graft donor. Both conserved end residues are part of each CDR3. Fields, in order: D gene, CDR3 length, J gene, V gene, clone size, CDR3 protein, CDR3 DNA. The D gene is left open where the match is weak. Not every row has a clone size; where given, it reads once, few, many or a size class.

>.|16|TRBJ1-2|TRBV7-2|few
CASSLTVTTSNYGYTF
TGTGCCAGCAGCTTAACCGTTACCACCTCTAACTATGGCTACACCTTC
>TRBD1|15|TRBJ1-5|TRBV20-1|.
CSDYCRDRRYQPQHF
TGCAGTGACTACTGCCGGGACAGGCGGTATCAGCCCCAGCATTTT
>.|13|TRBJ1-5|TRBV7-2|many
CASSDSYNQPQHF
TGTGCCAGCAGCGACAGCTATAATCAGCCCCAGCATTTT
>.|16|TRBJ2-1|TRBV3-1|few
CASSFRLELGYNEQFF
TGTGCCAGCAGCTTCCGACTAGAGCTGGGCTACAATGAGCAGTTCTTC
>.|13|TRBJ1-1|TRBV9|.
CASSSTAGTEAFF
TGTGCCAGCAGCTCGACGGCAGGCACTGAAGCTTTCTTT
>TRBD2|15|TRBJ2-1|TRBV19|.
CASSILPSGYNEQFF
TGTGCCAGTAGTATTCTCCCTAGCGGATACAATGAGCAGTTCTTC
>.|15|TRBJ2-2|TRBV3-1|.
CASSQRRGSRGELFF
TGTGCCAGCAGCCAACGTCGTGGGAGTCGGGGGGAGCTGTTTTTT
>TRBD2|17|TRBJ2-1|TRBV7-2|.
CASSLIGLAGSYNEQFF
TGTGCCAGCAGCTTAATCGGTCTAGCGGGCTCCTACAATGAGCAGTTCTTC
>.|12|TRBJ1-1|TRBV29-1|.
CSVMTPGEEAFF
TGCAGCGTTATGACACCTGGAGAAGAAGCTTTCTTT
>TRBD2|16|TRBJ2-2|TRBV6-1|few
CASSLGLAVVGGELFF
TGTGCCAGCAGCCTTGGACTAGCGGTCGTAGGGGGGGAGCTGTTTTTT
>.|14|TRBJ2-4|TRBV7-2|.
CASSLPAAKNIQYF
TGTGCCAGCAGCTTACCCGCAGCCAAAAACATTCAGTACTTC
>TRBD2|14|TRBJ2-5|TRBV20-1|many
CSASGLAVQETQYF
TGCAGTGCTAGCGGGCTAGCGGTACAAGAGACCCAGTACTTC
>.|12|TRBJ2-7|TRBV12-3/TRBV12-4|few
CASSPDGDEQYF
TGTGCCAGCAGCCCAGACGGGGACGAGCAGTACTTC
>TRBD2|14|TRBJ2-1|TRBV15|.
CATSPSGRAYEQFF
TGTGCCACCTCCCCTAGCGGGAGGGCCTATGAGCAGTTCTTC
>TRBD2|16|TRBJ2-1|TRBV5-1|.
CASSSTGTSVSDEQFF
TGCGCCAGCAGTTCGACCGGGACTAGCGTTTCGGATGAGCAGTTCTTC